Sequencing of this T cell receptor (beta chain) was carried out in a study of shared clonotypes between healthy human individuals. Study context: For every donor, three CD4 naive, three CD4 memory, two CD8 naive and one CD8 memory plates were used.

This CDR3 is 14 amino acids long. The V end was cut by 4 bases, the J end by 6 bases, with 17 bases between. Germline CDR1 SGHRS, CDR2 YFSETQ. The data were produced by immunoSEQ multiplex PCR, yet TCRdb's version contains in-frame clones alone and is incomplete. The profile covers roughly 1,500,000 clones, with approximately 98% appearing a single time and 0.4% to 0.55% taken by the ten largest. This sequence was found in a man between 25 and 39 years old in good health. The chain carries TRBV5-1 and TRBJ2-7; weak D call: TRBD1 (6 bases). Sequenced input: naive CD4+ T cells sorted from blood. Subset noted: CD45RA+ positively selected. The CDR3 region is CASSPGTSFREQYF. Here the CDR3 DNA reads TGCGCCAGCAGCCCTGGGACATCGTTCCGCGAGCAGTACTTC.